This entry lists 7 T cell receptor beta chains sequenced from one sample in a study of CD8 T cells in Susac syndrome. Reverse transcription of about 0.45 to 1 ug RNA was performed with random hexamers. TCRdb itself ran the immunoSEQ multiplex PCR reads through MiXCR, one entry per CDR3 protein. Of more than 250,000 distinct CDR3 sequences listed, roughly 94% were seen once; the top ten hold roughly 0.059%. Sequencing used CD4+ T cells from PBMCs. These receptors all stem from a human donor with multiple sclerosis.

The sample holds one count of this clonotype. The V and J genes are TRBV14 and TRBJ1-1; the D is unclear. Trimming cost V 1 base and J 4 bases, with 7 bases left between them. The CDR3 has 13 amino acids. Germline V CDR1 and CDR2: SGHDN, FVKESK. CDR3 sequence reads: CASSQVLGTEAFF. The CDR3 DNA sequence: TGTGCCAGCAGCCAAGTTTTAGGCACTGAAGCTTTCTTT.

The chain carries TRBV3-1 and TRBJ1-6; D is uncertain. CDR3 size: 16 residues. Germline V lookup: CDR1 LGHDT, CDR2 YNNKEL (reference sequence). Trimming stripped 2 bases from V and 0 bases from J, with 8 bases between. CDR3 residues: CASSQPGFSYNSPLHF. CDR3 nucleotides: TGTGCCAGCAGCCAACCGGGATTCTCCTATAATTCACCCCTCCACTTT.

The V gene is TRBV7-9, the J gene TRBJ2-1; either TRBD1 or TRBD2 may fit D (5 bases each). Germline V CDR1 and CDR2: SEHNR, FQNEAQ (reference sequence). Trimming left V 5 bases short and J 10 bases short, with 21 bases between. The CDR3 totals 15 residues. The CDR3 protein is CASSHGTTLKVEQFF. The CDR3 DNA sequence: TGTGCCAGCAGCCACGGGACGACCCTAAAAGTGGAGCAGTTCTTC.

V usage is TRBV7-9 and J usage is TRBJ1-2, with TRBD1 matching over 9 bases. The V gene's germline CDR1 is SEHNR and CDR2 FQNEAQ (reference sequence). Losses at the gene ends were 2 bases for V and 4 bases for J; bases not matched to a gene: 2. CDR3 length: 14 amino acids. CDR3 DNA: TGTGCCAGCAGCTTATTGACAGGGGGCTATGGCTACACCTTC. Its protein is CASSLLTGGYGYTF.

In DNA, the CDR3 is TGCAGTGCTAGTAGACTAGCGGTAACCTACGAGCAGTACTTC. Amino acids: CSASRLAVTYEQYF. The V gene is TRBV20-1, the J gene TRBJ2-7; 9 bases are shared with TRBD2. The CDR3 length is 14 residues. The trim removed 3 bases at V and 2 bases at J, leaving 5 bases unmatched. Germline V CDR1 and CDR2: DFQATT, SNEGSKA (reference sequence).

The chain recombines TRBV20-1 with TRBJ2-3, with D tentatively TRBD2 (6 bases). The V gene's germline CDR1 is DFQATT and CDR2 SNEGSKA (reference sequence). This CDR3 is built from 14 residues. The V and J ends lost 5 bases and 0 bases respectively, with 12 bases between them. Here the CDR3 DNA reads TGCAGTGCTGCCAAGGCGGGGAGCACAGATACGCAGTATTTT. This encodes CSAAKAGSTDTQYF.

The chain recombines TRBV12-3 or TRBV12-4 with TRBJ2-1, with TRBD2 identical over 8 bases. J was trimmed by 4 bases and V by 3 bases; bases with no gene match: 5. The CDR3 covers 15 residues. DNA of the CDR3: TGTGCCAGCAGTTTGGGTAGCGGGGCATACAATGAGCAGTTCTTC. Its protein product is CASSLGSGAYNEQFF.